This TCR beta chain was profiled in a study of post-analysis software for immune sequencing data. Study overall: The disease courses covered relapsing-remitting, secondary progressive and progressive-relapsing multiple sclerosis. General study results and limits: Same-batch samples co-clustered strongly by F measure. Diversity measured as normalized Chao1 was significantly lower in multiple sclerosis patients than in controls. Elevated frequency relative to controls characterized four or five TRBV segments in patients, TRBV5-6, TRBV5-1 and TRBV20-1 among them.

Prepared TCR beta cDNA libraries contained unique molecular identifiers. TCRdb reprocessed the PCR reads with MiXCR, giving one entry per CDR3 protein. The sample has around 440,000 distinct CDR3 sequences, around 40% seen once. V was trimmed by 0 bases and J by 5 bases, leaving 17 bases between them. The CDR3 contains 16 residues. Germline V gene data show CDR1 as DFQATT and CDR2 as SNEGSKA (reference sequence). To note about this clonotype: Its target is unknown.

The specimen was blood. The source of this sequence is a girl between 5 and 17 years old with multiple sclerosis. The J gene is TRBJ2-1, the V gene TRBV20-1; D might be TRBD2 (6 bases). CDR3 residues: CSARDWRESTHNEQFF. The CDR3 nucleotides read TGCAGTGCTAGAGATTGGAGGGAATCAACCCACAATGAGCAGTTCTTC.